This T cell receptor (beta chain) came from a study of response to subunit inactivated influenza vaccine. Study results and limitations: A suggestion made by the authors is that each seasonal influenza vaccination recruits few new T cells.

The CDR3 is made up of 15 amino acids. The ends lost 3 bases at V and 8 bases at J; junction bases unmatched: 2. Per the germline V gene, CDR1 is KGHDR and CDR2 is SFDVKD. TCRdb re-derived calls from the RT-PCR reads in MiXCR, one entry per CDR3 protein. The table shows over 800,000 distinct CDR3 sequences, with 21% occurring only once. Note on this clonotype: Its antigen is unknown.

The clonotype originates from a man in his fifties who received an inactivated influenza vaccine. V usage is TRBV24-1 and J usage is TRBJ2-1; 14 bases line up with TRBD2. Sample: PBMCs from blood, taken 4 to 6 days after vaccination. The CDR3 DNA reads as TGTGCCACCAGTGATCCGACTAGCGGGAGGGATGAGCAGTTCTTC. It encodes CATSDPTSGRDEQFF.